This T cell receptor beta chain was sequenced during a study of blood T cell repertoires in COVID-19. The study recruited exposed participants who had met a COVID-19 case within 2 weeks before entry. Trimming cost V 6 bases and J 0 bases, with 6 bases left between them. The CDR3 is made up of 13 amino acids. CDR1 is SGHDN, CDR2 FVKESK, per germline. This clone occurred once. Here immunoSEQ multiplex PCR was the method, and the copy in TCRdb shows in-frame clones only, minus some. The profile shows 250,000 or so clones, about 91% of them singletons. Source material: PBMCs or T cells enriched from blood (not recorded which). The origin of this receptor is a man aged 40-55 years who had been exposed to COVID-19. The rearrangement uses TRBV14 and TRBJ1-3; D gene ambiguous. The CDR3 bases are TGTGCCAGCAGTTTTATCTCTGGAAACACCATATATTTT. Residues: CASSFISGNTIYF.